The 21 T cell receptor beta chains below come from one sample, sequenced in a study of technical replicates of blood from a handful of donors. Repertoires were generated with immunoSEQ multiplex PCR, while TCRdb's copy carries only in-frame clones and drops some. The sample includes around 84,000 clones, about 98% of them seen just once. Sequenced: T cells isolated from PBMCs. These receptors were taken from a human donor in good health.

The CDR3 here is CASSHRDWNDPGLNYGYTF. As DNA, the CDR3 is TGCGCCAGCTCTCATCGGGACTGGAACGACCCAGGACTTAACTATGGCTACACCTTC. V gene TRBV5-1 combines with J gene TRBJ1-2, with D maybe TRBD1 (5 bases). Trimming pared 7 bases from V and 1 base from J, leaving 29 bases between. There are 19 residues in the CDR3. Germline assignment: CDR1 SGHRS and CDR2 YFSETQ.

The V call is TRBV28, the J call TRBJ1-1; D is ambiguous. Trimming stripped 3 bases from V and 3 bases from J, with 11 bases between. The CDR3 covers 14 residues. Germline V CDR1 and CDR2: MDHEN, SYDVKM. CDR3 residues: CASSFEGIHTEAFF. The CDR3 DNA is TGTGCCAGCAGTTTTGAGGGCATCCACACTGAAGCTTTCTTT.

This chain links TRBV5-3 with TRBJ1-3; D is unresolved. TRBV5-3 is classed as an ORF, of uncertain function. V lost 0 bases, J lost 0 bases, and 4 bases lay in between. This CDR3 region has 14 residues. The CDR3 nucleotides are TGTGCCAGAAGCTTGGCAGGCTCTGGAAACACCATATATTTT. This codes for CARSLAGSGNTIYF.

V gene TRBV2 combines with J gene TRBJ2-2; D is possibly TRBD1 (6 bases). The CDR3 totals 15 residues. Germline loops: CDR1 SNHLY, CDR2 FYNNEI. V gave up 4 bases and J gave up 7 bases, with 16 bases separating them. Written as DNA, the CDR3 is TGTGCCAGCAGTGTCCGGATGGGGGCCGGCGGGGAGCTGTTTTTT. Amino acid sequence: CASSVRMGAGGELFF. The full variable domain, completed using reference TRBV2 and TRBJ2-2, is EPEVTQTPSHQVTQMGQEVILRCVPISNHLYFYWYRQILGQKVEFLVSFYNNEISEKSEIFDDQFSVERPDGSNFTLKIRSTKLEDSAMYFCASSVRMGAGGELFFGEGSRLTVL.

V gene TRBV30 combines with J gene TRBJ1-3, with 8 bases identical to TRBD1. The germline V gene has CDR1 GTSNPN and CDR2 SVGIG (reference sequence). The CDR3 sequence is 13 residues long. The CDR3 DNA sequence: TGTGCTCGCGGGACAGGCTCTGGAAACACCATATATTTT. It specifies CARGTGSGNTIYF. The full variable domain, in which reference TRBV30 and TRBJ1-3 provide the parts outside the CDR3, is SQTIHQWPATLVQPVGSPLSLECTVEGTSNPNLYWYRQAAGRGLQLLFYSVGIGQISSEVPQNLSASRPQDRQFILSSKKLLLSDSGFYLCARGTGSGNTIYFGEGSWLTVV.

The gene calls are TRBV6-4 and TRBJ2-3; TRBD2 aligns across 12 bases. The CDR3 loop spans 15 amino acids. The V and J ends lost 5 bases and 2 bases, in that order; junction bases with no gene match: 2. CDR1 is MRHNA, CDR2 SNTAGT, per germline. The chain's CDR3 is CASSRTSGDTDTQYF. Written as DNA, the CDR3 is TGTGCCAGCAGTCGGACTAGCGGGGACACAGATACGCAGTATTTT.

The V call is TRBV11-2, the J call TRBJ2-5; 10 bases fit TRBD1. This CDR3 is built from 16 residues. Looked up from germline, CDR1 is SGHAT and CDR2 is FQNNGV. Trimming cost V 5 bases and J 5 bases; bases outside gene matches: 11. This CDR3 is CASSHWDRGFRETQYF. The DNA for the CDR3 is TGTGCCAGCAGCCACTGGGACAGGGGTTTCCGGGAGACCCAGTACTTC.

CDR3 amino acids: CASSDRGQVTDTQYF. The CDR3 DNA reads TGTGCCAGCAGTGATAGGGGACAGGTAACAGATACGCAGTATTTT. The chain recombines TRBV2 with TRBJ2-3; 8 bases line up with TRBD1. CDR1 and CDR2 (germline): SNHLY, FYNNEI. Unmatched junction bases numbered 5, after V lost 3 bases and J lost 3 bases. The CDR3 contains 15 residues.

The V and J genes are TRBV10-3 and TRBJ1-2, with D tentatively TRBD1 (5 bases). Trimming stripped 2 bases from V and 2 bases from J, with 6 bases between. CDR1 and CDR2 (germline): ENHRY, SYGVKD. The length of the CDR3 is 13 residues. CDR3 DNA sequence: TGTGCCATCAGTGAGGCAGGGAACTATGGCTACACCTTC. Translated: CAISEAGNYGYTF.

The rearrangement links TRBV18 to TRBJ1-1, with unresolved D. Germline V CDR1 and CDR2: KGHSH, LQKENI. Trimming pared 5 bases from V and 2 bases from J, leaving 9 bases between. This CDR3 has 13 residues. CDR3 loop: CASSRQPNTEAFF. The CDR3 coding sequence is TGTGCCAGCTCAAGACAACCAAACACTGAAGCTTTCTTT. The whole variable domain, remainder taken from reference TRBV18 and TRBJ1-1, is NAGVMQNPRHLVRRRGQEARLRCSPMKGHSHVYWYRQLPEEGLKFMVYLQKENIIDESGMPKERFSAEFPKEGPSILRIQQVVRGDSAAYFCASSRQPNTEAFFGQGTRLTVV.

V gene TRBV6-5 combines with J gene TRBJ2-5; D remains unclear. The CDR3 sequence is 14 residues long. Germline CDR1 and CDR2: MNHEY and SVGAGI. V was clipped by 6 bases and J by 2 bases, with 13 bases between them. The CDR3 loop is CASSNGLRQETQYF. The CDR3 DNA follows: TGTGCCAGCAGCAACGGGTTACGACAAGAGACCCAGTACTTC.

The chain links TRBV5-1 to TRBJ1-2, with unresolved D. Germline CDR1 and CDR2: SGHRS and YFSETQ. This CDR3 is built from 13 residues. The V end lost 2 bases, the J end lost 4 bases, and 9 bases lay between the germline ends. The CDR3 is CASSFIPGYGYTF. CDR3 bases: TGCGCCAGCAGCTTCATCCCGGGCTATGGCTACACCTTC.

The genes are TRBV28 and TRBJ1-2; D is ambiguous. V lost 6 bases, J lost 3 bases, and 11 bases lay in between. The CDR3 has 13 amino acids. Germline CDR1 reads MDHEN; CDR2 reads SYDVKM. The CDR3, as DNA: TGTGCCAGCAGATCTACAGCCTACTATGGCTACACCTTC. This encodes CASRSTAYYGYTF.

This clone has just one count. The rearrangement joins TRBV7-8 to TRBJ2-7, with D perhaps TRBD1 (5 bases). Germline V gene lookup returns CDR1 SGHVS and CDR2 FQNEAQ. The CDR3 is 16 amino acids. Between the trimmed V and J ends, which lost 6 bases and 1 base, there was a span of 19 bases. CDR3 in amino acids: CASSSNAGWNSYEQYF. The CDR3 DNA follows: TGTGCCAGCAGTTCTAATGCAGGGTGGAATTCCTACGAGCAGTACTTC.

The chain employs TRBV6-1 and TRBJ1-4, with D possibly TRBD1 on 5 matching bases. This CDR3 is built from 16 residues. Germline loops: CDR1 MNHNS, CDR2 SASEGT. The V end was cut by 0 bases, the J end by 13 bases, with 21 bases between. The DNA for the CDR3 is TGTGCCAGCAGTGAAGCGCAGTACAGTCCGGGGGGTCGACTGTTTTTT. Translation gives CASSEAQYSPGGRLFF.

This clone was detected only a few times. The chain joins TRBV27 to TRBJ2-3; 10 bases are shared with TRBD2. Germline loops: CDR1 MNHEY, CDR2 SMNVEV (reference sequence). The CDR3 is made up of 14 amino acids. Germline trimming cut 10 bases from V and 4 bases from J; bases unmatched to any gene: 8. The CDR3 spells CATQASGGSDTQYF. For the CDR3, the DNA is TGTGCCACCCAGGCTAGCGGGGGCTCAGATACGCAGTATTTT.

The CDR3 region has the DNA TGTGCCAGCAGCCCATCGGAGTATCAGCCCCAGCATTTT. Protein product: CASSPSEYQPQHF. The gene calls are TRBV9 and TRBJ1-5; D is undetermined. The CDR3 contains 13 residues. Germline V lookup: CDR1 SGDLS, CDR2 YYNGEE. V shed 4 bases and J shed 5 bases, with 10 bases lying between them.

CDR3 region: CASSLRGDEQYF. In nucleotides, the CDR3 is TGCGCCAGCAGCTTAAGGGGCGACGAGCAGTACTTC. The chain carries TRBV5-1 and TRBJ2-7; a weak D match, TRBD1 (5 bases). CDR3 length: 12 residues. Trimming left V 2 bases short and J 5 bases short, with 8 bases between. The germline V gene has CDR1 SGHRS and CDR2 YFSETQ.

The gene calls are TRBV27 and TRBJ2-7, with 8 positions matching TRBD1. V shed 7 bases and J 2 bases; nucleotides not matched to a gene: 4. Per germline, CDR1 MNHEY and CDR2 SMNVEV (reference sequence). The CDR3 totals 13 residues. The CDR3 sequence: CASKQGVAYEQYF. The CDR3 nucleotides read TGTGCCAGCAAACAGGGGGTAGCCTACGAGCAGTACTTC.

The chain recombines TRBV2 with TRBJ2-7; a possible D gene is TRBD2 (7 bases). Per germline, CDR1 SNHLY and CDR2 FYNNEI. The CDR3 is 15 amino acids. V lost 0 bases and J lost 6, with 15 bases in between. The CDR3 loop reads CASSEAVGGRGEQYF. CDR3 DNA: TGTGCCAGCAGTGAAGCTGTCGGGGGGCGCGGCGAGCAGTACTTC.

This clone was picked up one time. The rearrangement links TRBV4-1 to TRBJ2-1, with D perhaps matching TRBD2 (5 bases). Per the germline V gene, CDR1 is MGHRA and CDR2 is YSYEKL. The CDR3 is 16 amino acids. The ends were cut back, 5 bases at V and 6 bases at J, with 20 bases in the middle. CDR3 region: CASSYLGQRAGNEQFF. CDR3 nucleotides: TGCGCCAGCAGCTATCTGGGCCAAAGGGCGGGCAATGAGCAGTTCTTC.